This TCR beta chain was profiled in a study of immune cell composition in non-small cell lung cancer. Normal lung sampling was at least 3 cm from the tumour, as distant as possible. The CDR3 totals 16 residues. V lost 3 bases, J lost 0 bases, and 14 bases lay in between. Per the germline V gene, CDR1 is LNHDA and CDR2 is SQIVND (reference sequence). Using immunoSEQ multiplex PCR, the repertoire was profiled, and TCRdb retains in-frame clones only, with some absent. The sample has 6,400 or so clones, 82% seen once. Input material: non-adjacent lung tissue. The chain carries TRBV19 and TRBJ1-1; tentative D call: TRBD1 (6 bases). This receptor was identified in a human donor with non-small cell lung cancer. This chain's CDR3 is CASSIGQGILNTEAFF. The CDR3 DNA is TGTGCCAGTAGTATTGGGCAGGGGATTCTGAACACTGAAGCTTTCTTT.